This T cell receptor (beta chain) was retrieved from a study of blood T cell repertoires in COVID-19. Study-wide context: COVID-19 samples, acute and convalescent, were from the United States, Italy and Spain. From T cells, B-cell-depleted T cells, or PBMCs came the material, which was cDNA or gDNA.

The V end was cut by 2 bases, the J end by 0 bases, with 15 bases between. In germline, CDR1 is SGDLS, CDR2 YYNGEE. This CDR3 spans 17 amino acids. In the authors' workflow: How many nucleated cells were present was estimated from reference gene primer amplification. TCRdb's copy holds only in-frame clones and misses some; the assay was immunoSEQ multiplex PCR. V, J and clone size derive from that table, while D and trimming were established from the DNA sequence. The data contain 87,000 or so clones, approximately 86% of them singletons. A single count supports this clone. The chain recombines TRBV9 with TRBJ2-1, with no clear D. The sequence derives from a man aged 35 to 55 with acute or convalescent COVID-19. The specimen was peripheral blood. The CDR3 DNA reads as TGTGCCAGCAGCGTCGGAGAGGATTCGAGCTCCTACAATGAGCAGTTCTTC. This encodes CASSVGEDSSSYNEQFF.